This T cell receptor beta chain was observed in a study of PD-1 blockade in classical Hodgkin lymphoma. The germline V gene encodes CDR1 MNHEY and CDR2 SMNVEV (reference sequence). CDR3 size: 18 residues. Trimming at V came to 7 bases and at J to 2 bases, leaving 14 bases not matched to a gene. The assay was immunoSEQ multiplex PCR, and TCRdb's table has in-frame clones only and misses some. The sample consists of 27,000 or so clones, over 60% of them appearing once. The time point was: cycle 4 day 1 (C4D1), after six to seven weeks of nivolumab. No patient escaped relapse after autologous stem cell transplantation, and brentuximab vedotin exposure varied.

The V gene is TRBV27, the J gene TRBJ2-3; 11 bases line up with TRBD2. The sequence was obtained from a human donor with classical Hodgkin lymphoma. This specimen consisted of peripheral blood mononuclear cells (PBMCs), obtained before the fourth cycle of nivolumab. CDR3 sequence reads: CASTLRASGGRITDTQYF. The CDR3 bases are TGTGCCAGCACCCTTAGGGCTAGCGGGGGGCGCATCACAGATACGCAGTATTTT.